This T cell receptor beta chain derives from a study of cytomegalovirus exposure and HLA in healthy donors. Looking at the study overall: Of 398 genotyped donors, around 84% clustered with self-reported Caucasian donors.

Vbeta (60) and Jbeta (13) primers were used in the PCR. Data came from immunoSEQ multiplex PCR; TCRdb stores just in-frame clones and leaves some out. The sample gives about 250,000 clones, under 80% of which show up once; 2% to 2.5% is in the top ten. Germline values: CDR1 SGHTA, CDR2 FQGNSA. This CDR3 has 12 residues. V was pared by 5 bases and J by 11 bases, with 15 bases between. Sequenced sample: PBMCs. The chain is built from TRBV7-2 and TRBJ2-5; weak D call: TRBD1 (7 bases). The TCR comes from a female donor in good health and CMV-seronegative. Here the CDR3 DNA reads TGTGCCAGCAGCCGGACAGGAGGGTGGCAGTACTTC. It translates to CASSRTGGWQYF.